The 6 T cell receptor beta chains below were found in one sample sequenced in a study of CD8 T cells in Susac syndrome. Random hexamers were used to reverse transcribe roughly 0.45 to 1 ug of RNA. A single record per CDR3 protein comes from TCRdb applying MiXCR to the immunoSEQ multiplex PCR reads. The sample lists 71,000 or so distinct CDR3 sequences, 90% to 95% occurring once. Sequencing was carried out using CD4+ T cells from PBMCs. These receptors were obtained from a human donor with Susac syndrome.

This clonotype was detected only once. The rearrangement joins TRBV29-1 to TRBJ1-2; 11 nucleotides agree with TRBD1. Per germline, CDR1 SQVTM and CDR2 ANQGSEA. The V segment lost 7 bases and the J segment 6 bases; nucleotides outside the gene matches: 7. The CDR3 loop spans 13 amino acids. CDR3 sequence: CSARDRGMDGYTF. CDR3 in DNA: TGCAGCGCAAGGGACAGGGGGATGGATGGCTACACCTTC.

The V and J genes are TRBV5-1 and TRBJ2-3; 11 positions match TRBD2. Unmatched junction bases numbered 9, after V lost 4 bases and J lost 5 bases. Germline CDR1 and CDR2: SGHRS and YFSETQ. The CDR3 has 16 amino acids. CDR3 nucleotide sequence: TGCGCCAGCAGCCTGACTAGCGGGGCCCAGCAAGATACGCAGTATTTT. Amino acid sequence: CASSLTSGAQQDTQYF.

The chain carries TRBV2 and TRBJ1-5, with TRBD1 matching 8 bases. The junction had 9 bases not matched to a gene; V was cut back by 4 bases and J by 4 bases. The CDR3 sequence is 16 residues long. Germline values: CDR1 SNHLY, CDR2 FYNNEI. Written as DNA, the CDR3 is TGTGCCAGCAGTGCGAAAAGGACAGGGAAAAATCAGCCCCAGCATTTT. Encoded protein: CASSAKRTGKNQPQHF. Full variable domain (remainder filled in from reference TRBV2 and TRBJ1-5): EPEVTQTPSHQVTQMGQEVILRCVPISNHLYFYWYRQILGQKVEFLVSFYNNEISEKSEIFDDQFSVERPDGSNFTLKIRSTKLEDSAMYFCASSAKRTGKNQPQHFGDGTRLSIL.

The chain joins TRBV7-3 to TRBJ2-2, with 8 bases fitting TRBD2. The V and J ends lost 6 bases and 5 bases, in that order; junction bases with no gene match: 11. The CDR3 spans 16 residues. CDR1 is SGHTA and CDR2 is FQGTGA in the germline V gene. CDR3 bases: TGTGCCAGCAGTTCCCCGCGGGGGGCGCAAACCGGGGAGCTGTTTTTT. Amino acid sequence: CASSSPRGAQTGELFF.

V is TRBV7-6 and J is TRBJ2-1; 9 bases align to TRBD1. CDR1 and CDR2 (germline): SGHVS, FNYEAQ. V was clipped by 4 bases and J by 7 bases; unmatched bases: 8. The CDR3 is made up of 15 amino acids. In nucleotides, the CDR3 is TGTGCCAGCAGCTCCGTCCCGGGACAGGGAAATGAGCAGTTCTTC. It specifies CASSSVPGQGNEQFF. Using reference TRBV7-6 and TRBJ2-1 for the parts outside the CDR3, the full variable domain is GAGVSQSPRYKVTKRGQDVALRCDPISGHVSLYWYRQALGQGPEFLTYFNYEAQQDKSGLPNDRFSAERPEGSISTLTIQRTEQRDSAMYRCASSSVPGQGNEQFFGPGTRLTVL.

V and J are TRBV20-1 and TRBJ1-6, with TRBD1 matching over 8 bases. V lost 3 bases to trimming and J lost 10 bases; unmatched junction nucleotides: 5. This CDR3 region has 13 residues. Germline CDR1 DFQATT, CDR2 SNEGSKA (reference sequence). As DNA, the CDR3 is TGCAGTGCTAGGGGACAGGTGGGGTCACCCCTCCACTTT. This sequence encodes CSARGQVGSPLHF.